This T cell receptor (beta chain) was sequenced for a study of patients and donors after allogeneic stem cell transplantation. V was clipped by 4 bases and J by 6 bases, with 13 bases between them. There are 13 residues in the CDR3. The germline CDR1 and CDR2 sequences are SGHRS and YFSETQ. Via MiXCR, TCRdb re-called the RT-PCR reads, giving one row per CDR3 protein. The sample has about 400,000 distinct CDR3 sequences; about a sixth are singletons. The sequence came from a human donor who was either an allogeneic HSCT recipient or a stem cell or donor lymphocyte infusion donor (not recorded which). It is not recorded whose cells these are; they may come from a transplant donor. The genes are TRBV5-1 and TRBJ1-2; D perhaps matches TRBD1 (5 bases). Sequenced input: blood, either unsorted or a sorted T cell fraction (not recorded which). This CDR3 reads CASSQTGGHGYTF. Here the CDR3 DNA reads TGCGCCAGCAGCCAAACGGGGGGTCATGGCTACACCTTC. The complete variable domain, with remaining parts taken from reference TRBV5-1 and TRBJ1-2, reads KAGVTQTPRYLIKTRGQQVTLSCSPISGHRSVSWYQQTPGQGLQFLFEYFSETQRNKGNFPGRFSGRQFSNSRSEMNVSTLELGDSALYLCASSQTGGHGYTFGSGTRLTVV.